This paragraph covers one T cell receptor beta chain sequence. Additional DNA sequences in this sample encode the identical CDR3. Original analysis: Nucleated cell number was recorded as an estimate derived from reference gene primer amplification. TCRdb's table, derived via immunoSEQ multiplex PCR, lists solely in-frame clones and lacks some. V, J and clone size were drawn from that table, and D and trimming were deduced from the DNA. The table has about 190,000 clones, 75% to 90% seen once. This sample is part of a study of blood T cell repertoires in COVID-19. Across the whole study: Donors in the United States, Italy and Spain gave samples during acute or convalescent COVID-19. T cells, B-cell-depleted T cells, or PBMCs supplied cDNA or gDNA.

Trimming shortened V by 4 bases and J by 2 bases, and 10 bases separated the two germline ends. The CDR3 length is 15 residues. Germline CDR1 reads SGDLS; CDR2 reads YYNGEE. The clonotype originates from a man aged 25 to 45 with acute or convalescent COVID-19. What was sequenced was peripheral blood. V usage is TRBV9 and J usage is TRBJ1-6; weak D call: TRBD1 (5 bases). The CDR3 DNA reads as TGTGCCAGCAGCACGGGGGACGCCTATAATTCACCCCTCCACTTT. Protein product: CASSTGDAYNSPLHF.